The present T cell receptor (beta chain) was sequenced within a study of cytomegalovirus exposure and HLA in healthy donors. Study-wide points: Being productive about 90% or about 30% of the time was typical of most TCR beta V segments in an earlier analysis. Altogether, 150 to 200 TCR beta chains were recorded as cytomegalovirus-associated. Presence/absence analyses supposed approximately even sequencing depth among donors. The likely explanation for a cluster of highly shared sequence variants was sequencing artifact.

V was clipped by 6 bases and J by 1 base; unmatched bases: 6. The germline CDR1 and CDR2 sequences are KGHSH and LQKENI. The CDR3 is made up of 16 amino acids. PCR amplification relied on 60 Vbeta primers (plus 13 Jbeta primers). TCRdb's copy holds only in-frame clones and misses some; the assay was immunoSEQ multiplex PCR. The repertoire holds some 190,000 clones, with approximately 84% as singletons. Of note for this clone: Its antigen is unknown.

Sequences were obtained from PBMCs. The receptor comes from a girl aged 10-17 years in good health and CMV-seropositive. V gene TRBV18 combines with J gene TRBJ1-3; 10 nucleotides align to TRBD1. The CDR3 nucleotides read TGTGCCAGCTCGCAAGGACAGGGGGGATCTGGAAACACCATATATTTT. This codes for CASSQGQGGSGNTIYF. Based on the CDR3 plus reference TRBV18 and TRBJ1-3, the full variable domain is NAGVMQNPRHLVRRRGQEARLRCSPMKGHSHVYWYRQLPEEGLKFMVYLQKENIIDESGMPKERFSAEFPKEGPSILRIQQVVRGDSAAYFCASSQGQGGSGNTIYFGEGSWLTVV.